The entry below gives a single T cell receptor (beta chain) sequence along with its context. This entry comes from a study of follicular helper T cells after annual influenza vaccination. The CDR3 has 13 residues. V was trimmed by 6 bases and J by 5 bases, leaving 11 bases between them. The V gene's germline CDR1 is KGHSH and CDR2 LQKENI. The time point here: 2014-2015 season, pre-vaccination. No donor had influenza vaccine in the prior 6 months; all lived in the community. Profiled with immunoSEQ multiplex PCR; TCRdb holds only in-frame clones, not every one. This table has several thousand clones, around four fifths appearing once.

The material was CXCR5+ CD38- circulating T follicular helper cells from blood, obtained on the day of influenza vaccination. Subset here: circulating Tfh, non-naive CD4+CXCR5+PD-1+ (ICOS+CD38+ or ICOS-CD38-). This receptor was identified in an adult who received the influenza vaccine. The chain couples TRBV18 to TRBJ2-1, with unresolved D. CDR3: CASSGYGDNEQFF. The CDR3 nucleotides are TGTGCCAGCTCGGGTTATGGGGACAATGAGCAGTTCTTC.